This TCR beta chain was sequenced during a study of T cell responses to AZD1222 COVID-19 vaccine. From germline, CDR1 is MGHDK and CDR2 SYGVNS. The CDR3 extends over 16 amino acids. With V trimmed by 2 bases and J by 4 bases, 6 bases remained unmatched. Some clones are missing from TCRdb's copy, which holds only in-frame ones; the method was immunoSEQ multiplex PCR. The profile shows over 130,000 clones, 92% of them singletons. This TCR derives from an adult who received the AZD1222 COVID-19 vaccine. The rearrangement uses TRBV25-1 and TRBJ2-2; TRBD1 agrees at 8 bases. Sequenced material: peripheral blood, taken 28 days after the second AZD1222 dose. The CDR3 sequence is CASSERTGRGTGELFF. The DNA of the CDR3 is TGTGCCAGCAGTGAACGGACAGGGCGGGGCACCGGGGAGCTGTTTTTT. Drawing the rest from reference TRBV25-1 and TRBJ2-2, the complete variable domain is EADIYQTPRYLVIGTGKKITLECSQTMGHDKMYWYQQDPGMELHLIHYSYGVNSTEKGDLSSESTVSRIRTEHFPLTLESARPSHTSQYLCASSERTGRGTGELFFGEGSRLTVL.